These T cell receptor beta chains were read from a single sample in a study of PD-1 blockade in classical Hodgkin lymphoma. The protocol was immunoSEQ multiplex PCR, while the TCRdb copy is restricted to in-frame clones and leaves out a portion. The sample lists 20,000 to 25,000 clones, over 60% occurring once. Specimen: peripheral blood mononuclear cells (PBMCs), collected before the second cycle of nivolumab. The receptors here all came from a human donor with classical Hodgkin lymphoma. Each CDR3 is given with its conserved first and last residue. Each record gives: V gene, J gene, CDR3 protein.

V: TRBV19; J: TRBJ2-7; CDR3: CASSMALKPGWYHEQYF
V: TRBV18; J: TRBJ1-2; CDR3: CASSRVVRGDYGYTF
V: TRBV4-1; J: TRBJ2-7; CDR3: CASSQETDPYEQYF
V: TRBV10-3; J: TRBJ1-5; CDR3: CAISESGAYSNQPQHF
V: TRBV28; J: TRBJ1-4; CDR3: CASSLGTKTEKLFF
V: TRBV5-6; J: TRBJ1-1; CDR3: CASSLFLNTEAFF
V: TRBV5-5; J: TRBJ2-1; CDR3: CASSLTSGRAYNEQFF
V: TRBV7-8; J: TRBJ2-7; CDR3: CASSFGTGPYEQYF
V: TRBV7-2; J: TRBJ2-1; CDR3: CASSLAGGNNEQFF
V: TRBV6-5; J: TRBJ2-3; CDR3: CASSPLGIRTDTQYF
V: TRBV6-6; J: TRBJ2-5; CDR3: CASSRPGGFTETQYF
V: TRBV21-1; J: TRBJ2-3; CDR3: CASSKAWGTRSSTDTQYF
V: TRBV14; J: TRBJ2-7; CDR3: CASSDRNEQYF
V: TRBV5-1; J: TRBJ2-1; CDR3: CASSLGVGTGSNEQFF
V: TRBV6-1; J: TRBJ2-1; CDR3: CATAWTSDYNEQFF
V: TRBV25-1; J: TRBJ2-7; CDR3: CASSEGGLLYEQYF
V: TRBV19; J: TRBJ2-2; CDR3: CASSLRLGPPDTGELFF
V: TRBV28; J: TRBJ1-1; CDR3: CASSFDIGIGGTEAFF
V: TRBV2; J: TRBJ1-2; CDR3: CASSEGRGYTF
V: TRBV18; J: TRBJ2-3; CDR3: CASSPYRGGSDTQYF
V: TRBV5-1; J: TRBJ1-4; CDR3: CASSLGGLGEKLFF
V: TRBV5-1; J: TRBJ2-1; CDR3: CASSLVQGGGEQFF
V: TRBV19; J: TRBJ2-7; CDR3: CASSPRGRDRQYF
V: TRBV27; J: TRBJ2-2; CDR3: CASSLSGTGGTRSTGELFF
V: TRBV13; J: TRBJ2-7; CDR3: CASSRSTGGFRDEQYF
V: TRBV6-6; J: TRBJ1-5; CDR3: CASSKIFYSNQPQHF
V: TRBV29-1; J: TRBJ1-5; CDR3: CSVQTGDSNQPQHF
V: TRBV7-9; J: TRBJ2-1; CDR3: CASSLGLADNEQFF
V: TRBV7-9; J: NA; CDR3: CASSLETWGHEQYF
V: TRBV19; J: TRBJ2-7; CDR3: CASSRGGDYEQYF
V: TRBV25-1; J: TRBJ2-7; CDR3: CASSYDYEQYF
V: TRBV29-1; J: TRBJ2-1; CDR3: CSVGGSYNEQFF
V: TRBV10-3; J: TRBJ1-4; CDR3: CAISQGGEKLFF
V: TRBV5-5; J: TRBJ2-7; CDR3: CASSLGGPNYEQYF
V: TRBV30; J: TRBJ2-3; CDR3: CARQDRGMDTQYF
V: TRBV4-1; J: TRBJ1-6; CDR3: CASSQVAGNSPLHF
V: TRBV6-5; J: TRBJ2-3; CDR3: CASSRLAGVADTQYF
V: TRBV6-6; J: TRBJ2-7; CDR3: CASRAGLPDEQYF
V: TRBV9; J: TRBJ2-1; CDR3: CASSVGGGREHEQFF
V: TRBV20-1; J: TRBJ1-1; CDR3: CSAREPEAFF
V: TRBV19; J: TRBJ2-4; CDR3: CASSIRGTSGLNIQYF
V: TRBV19; J: TRBJ2-3; CDR3: CASSGVPSDTQYF
V: TRBV6-1; J: TRBJ2-7; CDR3: CASSEAGLPGGIDEQYF
V: TRBV11-2; J: TRBJ2-7; CDR3: CASSRLAGGPSYEQYF
V: TRBV10-3; J: TRBJ2-1; CDR3: CAISGDYNEQFF
V: TRBV5-4; J: TRBJ2-3; CDR3: CASSRPGRSTDTQYF
V: TRBV6-1; J: TRBJ1-2; CDR3: CASSETVGTIRDGYTF
V: TRBV5-1; J: TRBJ2-3; CDR3: CASSLAQGTDTQYF
V: TRBV7-2; J: TRBJ1-2; CDR3: CASSLVGTGYGYTF
V: TRBV19; J: TRBJ2-7; CDR3: CASSRDILTEQYF